This TCR beta chain derives from a study of T cells in women clearing cervical HPV infection. In the study overall: Cases were women with histologically confirmed HPV16-related CIN3 or worse, including a couple of invasive cancers. Study results and limitations: Cases carried less TRBV6-7 than controls: 0.11% versus 0.16%.

Genomic DNA, averaging about 1,100 ng per sample, yielded TCR beta CDR3 via immunoSEQ. The data were produced by immunoSEQ multiplex PCR, yet TCRdb's version contains in-frame clones alone and is incomplete. In all, the sample yields tens of thousands of clones. As concerns this clone: Its cognate antigen is unknown. The sequence runs out 3 residues before the end of the CDR3; the remainder is reconstructed from the germline J gene.

Germline-derived CDR1 and CDR2 are ENHRY and SYGVKD. The CDR3 totals 15 residues. V was pared by 6 bases and J by 3 bases, with 6 bases of the junction left unmatched. This clonotype was obtained from a woman aged 18 to 75 with a cervical HPV16 infection that either progressed to CIN3+ or cleared (not recorded which). The sequenced material came from blood buffy coat. The rearrangement joins TRBV10-3 to TRBJ2-3, with 10 positions matching TRBD1. CDR3 DNA, as far as it was read: TGTGCCATCAGGTCAGGACAGGGGGTTACAGATACG. It codes for CAIRSGQGVTDT. In full, the CDR3 reads CAIRSGQGVTDTQYF.